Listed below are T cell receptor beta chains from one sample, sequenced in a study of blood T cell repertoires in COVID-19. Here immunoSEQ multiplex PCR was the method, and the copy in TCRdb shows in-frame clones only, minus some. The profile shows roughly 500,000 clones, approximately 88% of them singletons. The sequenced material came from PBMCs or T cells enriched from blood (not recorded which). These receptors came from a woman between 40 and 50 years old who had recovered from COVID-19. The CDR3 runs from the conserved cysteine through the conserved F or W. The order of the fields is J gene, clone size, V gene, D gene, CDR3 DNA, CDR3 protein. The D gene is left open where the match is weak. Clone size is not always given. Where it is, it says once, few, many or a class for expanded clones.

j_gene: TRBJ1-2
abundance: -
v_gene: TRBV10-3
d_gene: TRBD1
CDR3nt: TGTGCCAGCGGGGGACAGGGTTTGGATGGCTACACCTTC
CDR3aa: CASGGQGLDGYTF

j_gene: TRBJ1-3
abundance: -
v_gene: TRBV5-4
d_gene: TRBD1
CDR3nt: TGTGCAAGCCGGGACAGGGGATCTAACACCATATATTTT
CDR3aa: CASRDRGSNTIYF

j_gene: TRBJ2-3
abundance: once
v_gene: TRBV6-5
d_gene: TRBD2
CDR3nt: TGTGCCAGCAGTTACGGACTAGCGGGAGGCCAGGATACGCAGTATTTT
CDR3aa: CASSYGLAGGQDTQYF

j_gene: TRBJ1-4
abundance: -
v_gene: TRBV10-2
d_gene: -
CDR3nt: TGCGCCAGCAAGGACCATCAGGGGATGGCTAATGAAAAACTGTTTTTT
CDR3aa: CASKDHQGMANEKLFF

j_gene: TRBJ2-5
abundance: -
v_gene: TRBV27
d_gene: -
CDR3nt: TGTGCCAGCAGTCTCAGGACACAAACCTTCCAAGAGACCCAGTACTTC
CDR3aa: CASSLRTQTFQETQYF

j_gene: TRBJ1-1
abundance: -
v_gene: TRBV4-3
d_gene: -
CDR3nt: TGCGCCAGCAGCCAAGATCGTAAGACAGGGAACACTGAAGCTTTCTTT
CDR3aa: CASSQDRKTGNTEAFF

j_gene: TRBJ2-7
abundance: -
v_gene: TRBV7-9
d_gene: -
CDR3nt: TGTGCCAGCAGCTTAGGGGAGTATGACGAGCAGTACTTC
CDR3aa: CASSLGEYDEQYF

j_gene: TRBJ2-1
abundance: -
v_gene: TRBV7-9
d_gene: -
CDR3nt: TGTGCCAGCAGCATCGGGGGAGAACTATTTAATGAGCAGTTCTTC
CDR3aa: CASSIGGELFNEQFF

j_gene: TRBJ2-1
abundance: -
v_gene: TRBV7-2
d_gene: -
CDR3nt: TGTGCCAGCAGCTTAGCAGGGCCGAGGGCAAATAAGAATGAGCAGTTCTTC
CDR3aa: CASSLAGPRANKNEQFF

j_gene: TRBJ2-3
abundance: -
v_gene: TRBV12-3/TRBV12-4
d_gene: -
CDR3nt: TGTGCCAGCAAACCTGCAGGGTTAGATACGCAGTATTTT
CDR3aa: CASKPAGLDTQYF

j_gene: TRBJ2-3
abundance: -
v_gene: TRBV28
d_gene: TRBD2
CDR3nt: TGTGCCAGCAGTCCCTATAGCGGGGGACCTCCAGATACGCAGTATTTT
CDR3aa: CASSPYSGGPPDTQYF

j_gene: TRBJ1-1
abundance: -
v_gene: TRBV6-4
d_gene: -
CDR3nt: TGTGCCAGCAGTGACTCGTCATACGAAACAGGGAGAGAAGCTTTCTTT
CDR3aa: CASSDSSYETGREAFF

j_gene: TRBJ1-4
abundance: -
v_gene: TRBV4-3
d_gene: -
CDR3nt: TGCGCCAGCAGCCAAGAGAAATGGAGGAATGAAAAACTGTTTTTT
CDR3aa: CASSQEKWRNEKLFF

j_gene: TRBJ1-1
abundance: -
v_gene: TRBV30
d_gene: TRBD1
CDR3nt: TGTGCCTGGGGACAGGGGGTAGGAAACACTGAAGCTTTCTTT
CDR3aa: CAWGQGVGNTEAFF

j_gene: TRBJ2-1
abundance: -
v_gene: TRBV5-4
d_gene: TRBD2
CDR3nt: TGTGCCAGCAGCTTGAGGGGCGGGAGTGTTTGGAATGAGCAGTTCTTC
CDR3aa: CASSLRGGSVWNEQFF

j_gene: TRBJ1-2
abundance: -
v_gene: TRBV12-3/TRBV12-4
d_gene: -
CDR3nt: TGTGCCAGCTCTCTTTCGGGTAACTATGGCTACACCTTC
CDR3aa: CASSLSGNYGYTF

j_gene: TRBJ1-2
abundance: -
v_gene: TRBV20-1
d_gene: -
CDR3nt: TGCAGTGCACCGAGCTATGGCTACACCTTC
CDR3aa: CSAPSYGYTF

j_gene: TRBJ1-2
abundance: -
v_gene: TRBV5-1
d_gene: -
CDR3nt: TGCGCCAGCAGCTACGGGGGGAACTATGGCTACACCTTC
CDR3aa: CASSYGGNYGYTF

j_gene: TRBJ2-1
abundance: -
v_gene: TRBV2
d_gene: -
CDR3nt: TGTGCCAGCAGTGAAGCCGGGACCTACAATGAGCAGTTCTTC
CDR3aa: CASSEAGTYNEQFF

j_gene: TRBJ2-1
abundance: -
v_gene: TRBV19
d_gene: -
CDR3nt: TGTGCCAGTAGTATAGCGTCCTGGCAGGAGCAGTTCTTC
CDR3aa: CASSIASWQEQFF

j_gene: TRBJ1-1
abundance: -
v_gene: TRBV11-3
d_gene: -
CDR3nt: TGTGCCAGCAGCTTAGTATTTCGGTCGTGGGGCGAGAACACTGAAGCTTTCTTT
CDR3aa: CASSLVFRSWGENTEAFF

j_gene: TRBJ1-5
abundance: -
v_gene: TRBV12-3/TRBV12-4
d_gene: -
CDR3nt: TGTGCCAGCACTAGGGGAGGTAATCAGCCCCAGCATTTT
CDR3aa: CASTRGGNQPQHF

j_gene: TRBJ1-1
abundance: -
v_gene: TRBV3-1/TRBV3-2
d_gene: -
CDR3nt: TGTGCCAGCAGCCAAGGCAGGGCCAACACTGAAGCTTTCTTT
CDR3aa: CASSQGRANTEAFF

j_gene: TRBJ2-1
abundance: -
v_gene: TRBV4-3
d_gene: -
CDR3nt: TGCGCCAGCAGCCTCGGCGGGGTAGAGCAGTTCTTC
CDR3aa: CASSLGGVEQFF

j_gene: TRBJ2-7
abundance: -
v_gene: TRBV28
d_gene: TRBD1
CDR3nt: TGTGCCAGCAGTGATACACCGGGACAGGGATGGCTCGAGCAGTACTTC
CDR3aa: CASSDTPGQGWLEQYF

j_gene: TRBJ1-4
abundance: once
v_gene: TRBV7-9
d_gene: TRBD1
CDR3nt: TGTGCCAGCACCCAGGGGGTTGAGGGTGAAAAACTGTTTTTT
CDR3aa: CASTQGVEGEKLFF

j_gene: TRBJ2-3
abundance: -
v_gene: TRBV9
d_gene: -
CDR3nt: TGTGCCAGCAGCGTCTACGGGACTTCCCCTAGCACAGATACGCAGTATTTT
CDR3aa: CASSVYGTSPSTDTQYF